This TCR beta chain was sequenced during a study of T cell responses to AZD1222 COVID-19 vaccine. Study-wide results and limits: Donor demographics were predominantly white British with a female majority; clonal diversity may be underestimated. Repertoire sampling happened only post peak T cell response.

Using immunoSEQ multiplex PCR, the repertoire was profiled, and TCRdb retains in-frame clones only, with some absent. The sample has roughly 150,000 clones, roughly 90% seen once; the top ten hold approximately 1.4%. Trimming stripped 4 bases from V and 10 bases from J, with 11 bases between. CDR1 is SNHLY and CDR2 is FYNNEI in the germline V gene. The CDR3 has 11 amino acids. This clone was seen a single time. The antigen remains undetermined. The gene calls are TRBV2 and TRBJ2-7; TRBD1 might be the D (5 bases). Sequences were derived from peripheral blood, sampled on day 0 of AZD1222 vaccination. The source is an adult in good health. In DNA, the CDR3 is TGTGCCAGCAGTGGTGGGGCAGACCAGTACTTC. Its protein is CASSGGADQYF.